The next 14 T cell receptor beta chains were all read from a single sample in a study of vaccination effects on CD4 cells after COVID-19. Their recognized antigens are unknown. Clones were sequenced by immunoSEQ multiplex PCR, and TCRdb holds only the in-frame ones, with some missing. The repertoire holds roughly 20,000 clones, with 60% to 75% as singletons. Expansion with viral peptide pools was applied to antigen-specific CD4+ T cells by the ViraFEST assay prior to sequencing. Investigators separated out CD4+ T cells once approximately 10 days of culture had passed. The cohort was immunized with two doses of either the BNT162b2 or mRNA-1273 vaccine. This sample comprised CD4+ T cells from PBMCs cultured with HCoV-NL63 spike peptides, obtained after COVID-19 vaccination. Receptor source: a human donor who received a COVID-19 vaccine.

This clone was found once. The chain carries TRBV28 and TRBJ1-2; 9 nucleotides match TRBD1. This CDR3 is 12 amino acids long. The trim removed 3 bases at V and 11 bases at J, leaving 4 bases unmatched. Germline CDR1 and CDR2: MDHEN and SYDVKM. The CDR3 spells CASSLAGQGYTF. The CDR3 DNA reads as TGTGCCAGCAGTTTGGCTGGACAGGGGTACACCTTC.

This chain joins TRBV14 and TRBJ1-1, with 10 bases lining up with TRBD1. From germline, CDR1 is SGHDN and CDR2 FVKESK. There are 14 residues in the CDR3. The J segment lost 10 bases and the V segment lost 0 bases, leaving 5 bases of the junction unmatched. The CDR3: CASSQDRGQGGAFF. The DNA of the CDR3 is TGTGCCAGCAGCCAAGATCGAGGACAGGGGGGAGCTTTCTTT.

The chain uses TRBV1 and TRBJ2-1; the DNA was not used to check the table's D call, TRBD2. TRBV1 counts as a pseudogene. This CDR3 spans 14 amino acids. CDR3 nucleotide sequence: TGCACCAATTTAGGCGGGAGCCCCGGGAATGAGCAGTTCTTC. Translated, it gives CTNLGGSPGNEQFF.

The V gene is TRBV19, the J gene TRBJ2-1; 10 bases are a match to TRBD1. J was trimmed by 6 bases and V by 5 bases; bases with no gene match: 7. The CDR3 loop spans 15 amino acids. Germline loops: CDR1 LNHDA, CDR2 SQIVND (reference sequence). CDR3 amino acids: CASSRGRTGGNEQFF. The DNA of the CDR3 is TGTGCCAGTAGTCGAGGGAGGACAGGGGGCAATGAGCAGTTCTTC.

The chain employs TRBV4-1 and TRBJ1-1, with D possibly being TRBD1 (6 bases). The CDR3 runs to 17 residues. Trimming left V 1 base short and J 4 bases short, with 19 bases between. Germline lookup yields CDR1 MGHRA and CDR2 YSYEKL. CDR3 sequence (DNA): TGCGCCAGCAGCCAAGGCTGGTCGGCGGGGGGCACCACTGAAGCTTTCTTT. Its protein is CASSQGWSAGGTTEAFF.

V gene TRBV5-1 combines with J gene TRBJ2-2; D remains ambiguous. CDR3 length: 15 amino acids. V dropped 4 bases and J dropped 2 bases, with 12 bases sitting between them. The germline CDR1 and CDR2 sequences are SGHRS and YFSETQ. CDR3 sequence reads: CASSPSPVNTGELFF. The CDR3 nucleotides read TGCGCCAGCAGCCCCTCCCCCGTTAACACCGGGGAGCTGTTTTTT.

The V call is TRBV5-1, the J call TRBJ1-2, with TRBD1 matching over 10 bases. This CDR3 is 13 amino acids long. V shed 4 bases and J 7 bases; nucleotides not matched to a gene: 4. From germline, CDR1 is SGHRS and CDR2 YFSETQ. Here the CDR3 reads CASSQGQGGGYTF. The CDR3 bases are TGCGCCAGCAGCCAAGGACAGGGGGGTGGCTACACCTTC.

The chain joins TRBV5-4 to TRBJ1-6, with 7 bases matching TRBD1. This CDR3 comprises 15 residues. Germline V lookup: CDR1 SGHNT, CDR2 YYREEE (reference sequence). V shed 2 bases, J shed 8 bases, and the junction held 7 bases outside the gene matches. DNA of the CDR3: TGTGCCAGCAGCTTTTCCGGGACAGTAGATTCACCCCTCCACTTT. It encodes CASSFSGTVDSPLHF. Drawing the rest from reference TRBV5-4 and TRBJ1-6, the complete variable domain is ETGVTQSPTHLIKTRGQQVTLRCSSQSGHNTVSWYQQALGQGPQFIFQYYREEENGRGNFPPRFSGLQFPNYSSELNVNALELDDSALYLCASSFSGTVDSPLHFGNGTRLTVT.

This clone has more than one count but fewer than ten. V and J are TRBV18 and TRBJ2-1, with D perhaps matching TRBD1 or TRBD2 (5 bases each). The CDR3 loop spans 15 amino acids. Trimming removed 2 bases from V and 11 bases from J, with 19 bases in between. Germline CDR1 is KGHSH and CDR2 is LQKENI. CDR3 amino acids: CASSPASGRDPKQFF. The CDR3 DNA reads as TGTGCCAGCTCACCAGCCAGTGGCAGGGACCCTAAGCAGTTCTTC.

The V and J genes are TRBV27 and TRBJ1-1; a weak D match, TRBD1 (6 bases). V was shortened by 6 bases and J by 1 base, with 15 bases between the two germline ends. Per the germline V gene, CDR1 is MNHEY and CDR2 is SMNVEV (reference sequence). The CDR3 sequence is 15 residues long. In nucleotides, the CDR3 is TGTGCCAGCAGGGCAAAACAGGGATGGAACACTGAAGCTTTCTTT. Its protein is CASRAKQGWNTEAFF.

The chain is built from TRBV6-2 or TRBV6-3 and TRBJ2-3; no firm D call. Germline V gives CDR1 MNHEY, CDR2 SVGEGT. V lost 2 bases to trimming and J lost 5 bases, with 5 bases between them. This CDR3 is built from 12 residues. In DNA form, the CDR3 reads TGTGCCAGCAGTTACCGGAGAGATACGCAGTATTTT. The encoded protein is CASSYRRDTQYF.

The V gene is TRBV13, the J gene TRBJ2-7; 12 positions agree with TRBD2. Germline-derived CDR1 and CDR2 are PRHDT and FYEKMQ (reference sequence). The CDR3 is made up of 18 amino acids. V shed 4 bases and J 2 bases; nucleotides not matched to a gene: 12. CDR3 sequence reads: CASSSVRLLAGGTYEQYF. For the CDR3, the DNA is TGTGCCAGCAGCTCAGTTAGGTTACTAGCGGGGGGCACCTACGAGCAGTACTTC.

The chain has TRBV11-2 and TRBJ1-1; D is unclear. Trimming shortened V by 2 bases and J by 0 bases, and 7 bases separated the two germline ends. In germline, CDR1 is SGHAT, CDR2 FQNNGV. The CDR3 consists of 14 residues. This CDR3 reads CASSLNGMNTEAFF. CDR3 nucleotides: TGTGCCAGCAGCTTAAACGGAATGAACACTGAAGCTTTCTTT.

This clone turned up a few times. This CDR3 reads CASSWVRNEQYF. The CDR3 DNA reads TGTGCCAGCAGTTGGGTGAGAAACGAGCAGTACTTC. This sequence joins TRBV7-9 and TRBJ2-7; the D is unclear. V dropped 6 bases and J dropped 5 bases, with 11 bases sitting between them. There are 12 residues in the CDR3. From germline, CDR1 is SEHNR and CDR2 FQNEAQ (reference sequence).